A single sample gave rise to the 31 T cell receptor beta chains below, sequenced in a study of blood T cell repertoires in COVID-19. Here immunoSEQ multiplex PCR was the method, and the copy in TCRdb shows in-frame clones only, minus some. The sample yields about 87,000 clones, around 75% seen once. Sequencing was carried out using peripheral blood. These receptor sequences come from a woman aged 45-60 years with acute or convalescent COVID-19.

This chain uses TRBV18 with TRBJ1-2; 10 bases fit TRBD1. The J segment lost 2 bases and the V segment lost 3 bases, leaving 0 bases of the junction unmatched. The CDR3 covers 14 residues. CDR1 is KGHSH and CDR2 is LQKENI in the germline V gene. CDR3 nucleotides: TGTGCCAGCTCACCGGGACAGGGGAACTATGGCTACACCTTC. It encodes CASSPGQGNYGYTF.

The rearrangement joins TRBV6-1 to TRBJ2-7, with 7 bases identical to TRBD1. The CDR3 is made up of 13 amino acids. Per the germline V gene, CDR1 is MNHNS and CDR2 is SASEGT. V lost 3 bases to trimming and J lost 5 bases; unmatched junction nucleotides: 4. The CDR3 protein is CASSEIRGNEQYF. The CDR3 nucleotides read TGTGCCAGCAGTGAGATCAGGGGGAACGAGCAGTACTTC.

V is TRBV6-6 and J is TRBJ2-7, with TRBD1 identical over 8 bases. The CDR3 contains 15 residues. Germline V gives CDR1 MNHNY, CDR2 SVGAGI (reference sequence). V lost 5 bases to trimming and J lost 3 bases; unmatched junction nucleotides: 9. CDR3 amino acids: CASSRGQAFSYEQYF. For the CDR3, the DNA is TGTGCCAGCAGTAGGGGACAGGCGTTTAGCTACGAGCAGTACTTC.

V and J are TRBV6-1 and TRBJ1-4, with 9 bases lining up with TRBD1. The CDR3 spans 18 residues. Germline CDR1 MNHNS, CDR2 SASEGT. Unmatched junction bases numbered 10, after V lost 0 bases and J lost 5 bases. The CDR3 loop reads CASSEAEGQGALNEKLFF. CDR3 nucleotide sequence: TGTGCCAGCAGTGAAGCAGAGGGACAGGGAGCGCTCAATGAAAAACTGTTTTTT.

As DNA, the CDR3 is TGCAGCGTTGCGGCAGGGGTGAACACTGAAGCTTTCTTT. Its translation is CSVAAGVNTEAFF. The chain carries TRBV29-1 and TRBJ1-1; D is possibly TRBD1 (6 bases). V gave up 4 bases and J gave up 0 bases, with 9 bases separating them. CDR3 length: 13 amino acids. Germline V CDR1 and CDR2: SQVTM, ANQGSEA.

This clone was counted once. The CDR3 region is CASSGSRTGNTIYF. Written as DNA, the CDR3 is TGTGCCAGCAGTGGAAGCAGGACAGGAAACACCATATATTTT. The chain couples TRBV2 to TRBJ1-3; tentatively, D is TRBD1 (5 bases). V lost 4 bases to trimming and J lost 4 bases, with 11 bases between them. Germline CDR1 reads SNHLY; CDR2 reads FYNNEI. The CDR3 runs 14 residues.

The DNA of the CDR3 is TGTGCCAGCTCACCAGGGCAGGGCTACACCTTC. Translation gives CASSPGQGYTF. The chain recombines TRBV18 with TRBJ1-2; D not resolved. Germline V CDR1 and CDR2: KGHSH, LQKENI. The CDR3 is 11 amino acids. V dropped 2 bases and J dropped 8 bases, with 6 bases sitting between them.

The gene calls are TRBV2 and TRBJ1-1; TRBD1 matches 10 bases. Germline CDR1 reads SNHLY; CDR2 reads FYNNEI. Unmatched junction bases numbered 6, after V lost 2 bases and J lost 6 bases. The CDR3 covers 15 residues. The CDR3 spells CASSEPDRGHAEAFF. In nucleotides, the CDR3 is TGTGCCAGCAGTGAACCCGACAGGGGGCATGCTGAAGCTTTCTTT.

The V call is TRBV6-5, the J call TRBJ1-3; 7 nucleotides match TRBD1. Germline-derived CDR1 and CDR2 are MNHEY and SVGAGI. CDR3 size: 16 residues. V shed 4 bases, J shed 0 bases, and the junction held 6 bases outside the gene matches. CDR3 in amino acids: CASSLGQKYSGNTIYF. The CDR3 nucleotides are TGTGCCAGCAGTTTGGGACAGAAGTACTCTGGAAACACCATATATTTT.

The chain employs TRBV11-2 and TRBJ2-5; D is unclear. V was trimmed by 4 bases and J by 5 bases, leaving 11 bases between them. The length of the CDR3 is 13 residues. The germline V gene has CDR1 SGHAT and CDR2 FQNNGV. The CDR3 bases are TGTGCCAGCAGCTCCATGCCTCAGGAGACCCAGTACTTC. It specifies CASSSMPQETQYF. The whole variable domain, filled in from reference TRBV11-2 and TRBJ2-5, reads EAGVAQSPRYKIIEKRQSVAFWCNPISGHATLYWYQQILGQGPKLLIQFQNNGVVDDSQLPKDRFSAERLKGVDSTLKIQPAKLEDSAVYLCASSSMPQETQYFGPGTRLLVL.

V usage is TRBV5-1 and J usage is TRBJ1-1, with 8 nucleotides matching TRBD1. The CDR3 totals 13 residues. CDR1 SGHRS and CDR2 YFSETQ come from the germline V gene. Germline trimming cut 2 bases from V and 11 bases from J; bases unmatched to any gene: 8. In DNA, the CDR3 is TGCGCCAGCAGCTTAGCGGCAGGGGGCGTCGCTTTCTTT. It encodes CASSLAAGGVAFF.

The chain recombines TRBV11-3 with TRBJ2-2; D is unresolved. This CDR3 region has 13 residues. With 2 bases removed from V and 7 bases from J, the gap between germline ends came to 8 bases. Germline V gene lookup returns CDR1 SGHNT and CDR2 YENEEA. The DNA for the CDR3 is TGTGCCAGCAGCTTAAACGCAGTCGGGGAGCTGTTTTTT. This codes for CASSLNAVGELFF.

This clone was recorded a few times. This chain connects TRBV27 to TRBJ2-7; 7 positions agree with TRBD2. J was trimmed by 5 bases and V by 1 base; bases with no gene match: 5. Per germline, CDR1 MNHEY and CDR2 SMNVEV (reference sequence). This CDR3 is 14 amino acids long. DNA of the CDR3: TGTGCCAGCAGTTTATACCGGCTAGCGGACGAGCAGTACTTC. Translation: CASSLYRLADEQYF.

This clone came up once. The chain joins TRBV21-1 to TRBJ1-1. TRBV21-1 is termed a pseudogene. This CDR3 region has 14 residues. This chain's CDR3 is CALAGREGVTEAFF. In DNA, the CDR3 is TGTGCTCTCGCGGGGAGAGAGGGAGTCACTGAAGCTTTCTTT.

This clone was counted ten times or more. The chain uses TRBV2 and TRBJ1-6; no reliable D call. CDR1 SNHLY and CDR2 FYNNEI come from the germline V gene. This CDR3 has 16 amino acids. V gave up 3 bases and J gave up 9 bases, with 18 bases separating them. CDR3 residues: CASSEERTTGGSPLHF. Here the CDR3 DNA reads TGTGCCAGCAGTGAGGAGAGAACAACCGGAGGTTCACCCCTCCACTTT.

The chain links TRBV6-5 to TRBJ2-1; D is undetermined. The V end lost 4 bases, the J end lost 7 bases, and 17 bases lay between the germline ends. Germline V CDR1 and CDR2: MNHEY, SVGAGI. This CDR3 contains 15 residues. The CDR3: CASSSALRTRNEQFF. The CDR3 DNA sequence: TGTGCCAGCAGTTCCGCTCTAAGAACCAGGAATGAGCAGTTCTTC.

There are a few counts of this clone. This chain joins TRBV30 and TRBJ1-2; perhaps TRBD1 as D (5 bases). CDR1 is GTSNPN, CDR2 SVGIG, per germline (reference sequence). V lost 5 bases to trimming and J lost 8 bases, with 12 bases between them. The CDR3 has 11 amino acids. The CDR3 nucleotides are TGTGCCTGGCTACAGGTCGAGGGCTACACCTTC. Amino acid sequence: CAWLQVEGYTF. The complete variable domain, with remaining parts taken from reference TRBV30 and TRBJ1-2, reads SQTIHQWPATLVQPVGSPLSLECTVEGTSNPNLYWYRQAAGRGLQLLFYSVGIGQISSEVPQNLSASRPQDRQFILSSKKLLLSDSGFYLCAWLQVEGYTFGSGTRLTVV.

The J gene is TRBJ2-2, the V gene TRBV19; no firm D call. The CDR3 is made up of 13 amino acids. V was shortened by 3 bases and J by 2 bases, with 4 bases between the two germline ends. Germline V gives CDR1 LNHDA, CDR2 SQIVND (reference sequence). The CDR3 bases are TGTGCCAGTAGTATTCTTAACACCGGGGAGCTGTTTTTT. It specifies CASSILNTGELFF.

V gene TRBV4-1 combines with J gene TRBJ1-2; D is unclear. Germline CDR1 and CDR2: MGHRA and YSYEKL. The CDR3 contains 12 residues. Trimming shortened V by 1 base and J by 7 bases, and 7 bases separated the two germline ends. As DNA, the CDR3 is TGCGCCAGCAGCCAAGGAGGAAGTGGCTACACCTTC. It translates to CASSQGGSGYTF.

This chain uses TRBV6-1 with TRBJ1-1; 11 bases are shared with TRBD1. The V segment lost 7 bases and the J segment 1 base; nucleotides outside the gene matches: 14. CDR1 and CDR2 from the germline V gene are MNHNS and SASEGT. This CDR3 is 18 amino acids long. The CDR3 DNA is TGTGCCAGCACTGATGGCCTAGGACAGGGGGCGAGGAACACTGAAGCTTTCTTT. Translation gives CASTDGLGQGARNTEAFF.

In this sample, this clone turned up once. This chain connects TRBV12-3 or TRBV12-4 to TRBJ2-7; 7 nucleotides match TRBD1. V gave up 5 bases and J gave up 3 bases; unmatched junction bases: 1. There are 12 residues in the CDR3. CDR3 in DNA: TGTGCCAGCAGTCGGGACAGCTACGAGCAGTACTTC. Protein product: CASSRDSYEQYF.

The chain is built from TRBV7-2 and TRBJ2-3; TRBD1 might be the D (6 bases). V was cut by 4 bases and J by 11 bases, with 10 bases left in between. This CDR3 is built from 11 residues. Germline V lookup: CDR1 SGHTA, CDR2 FQGNSA. The CDR3 is CASSSDRLQYF. The CDR3 coding sequence is TGTGCCAGCAGCTCCGACAGGTTGCAGTATTTT.

This rearrangement joins TRBV7-2 to TRBJ2-1; D might be TRBD2 (6 bases). V shed 6 bases and J shed 0 bases, with 12 bases lying between them. CDR3 size: 15 residues. Germline loops: CDR1 SGHTA, CDR2 FQGNSA. The CDR3 DNA is TGTGCCAGCAGTAGGGGACTGAGCTCCTACAATGAGCAGTTCTTC. Its translation: CASSRGLSSYNEQFF. The full variable domain, rest sourced from reference TRBV7-2 and TRBJ2-1, is GAGVSQSPSNKVTEKGKDVELRCDPISGHTALYWYRQSLGQGLEFLIYFQGNSAPDKSGLPSDRFSAERTGGSVSTLTIQRTQQEDSAVYLCASSRGLSSYNEQFFGPGTRLTVL.

This clone was counted a few times. This chain joins TRBV3-1 (or the pseudogene TRBV3-2) and TRBJ2-4; 7 nucleotides line up with TRBD1. Germline V CDR1 and CDR2: LGHDT, YNNKEL (reference sequence). V lost 0 bases and J lost 9; bases outside the gene matches: 8. The CDR3 is made up of 15 amino acids. The CDR3 region is CASSQDPGTVGIQYF. The CDR3 nucleotides are TGTGCCAGCAGCCAAGATCCGGGGACAGTCGGCATTCAGTACTTC.

This clone was observed once. The chain recombines TRBV19 with TRBJ1-3; D remains unclear. Trimming left V 5 bases short and J 4 bases short, with 9 bases between. Germline assignment: CDR1 LNHDA and CDR2 SQIVND (reference sequence). This CDR3 has 13 amino acids. This CDR3 is CASSSRGGNTIYF. CDR3 coding DNA: TGTGCCAGTAGTTCCCGGGGAGGAAACACCATATATTTT.

The chain has TRBV30 and TRBJ1-1; TRBD1 matches 8 bases. The CDR3 loop spans 15 amino acids. J was trimmed by 4 bases and V by 7 bases; bases with no gene match: 14. Germline CDR1 reads GTSNPN; CDR2 reads SVGIG (reference sequence). The CDR3 here is CASREGQAGFTEAFF. For the CDR3, the DNA is TGTGCCTCACGCGAGGGACAGGCAGGGTTCACTGAAGCTTTCTTT.

The chain has TRBV4-2 and TRBJ1-5; 8 bases map to TRBD1. This CDR3 is 15 amino acids long. Unmatched junction bases numbered 8, after V lost 3 bases and J lost 7 bases. Germline lookup yields CDR1 LGHNA and CDR2 YNFKEQ. CDR3 sequence (DNA): TGTGCCAGCAGCCAGGCTGGGACAGGCGGCCAGCCCCAGCATTTT. This encodes CASSQAGTGGQPQHF.

This chain uses TRBV6-4 with TRBJ2-1, with D possibly matching TRBD1 (6 bases). Germline V gene data show CDR1 as MRHNA and CDR2 as SNTAGT. There are 15 residues in the CDR3. V gave up 4 bases and J gave up 6 bases, with 16 bases separating them. The DNA for the CDR3 is TGTGCCAGCAGTGGGTTGGGGGCGCCCCCCAATGAGCAGTTCTTC. This sequence encodes CASSGLGAPPNEQFF.

The V call is TRBV15, the J call TRBJ1-3; D is undetermined. Trimming left V 0 bases short and J 4 bases short, with 10 bases between. Germline assignment: CDR1 LNHNV and CDR2 YYDKDF (reference sequence). The CDR3 runs to 15 residues. The CDR3 loop reads CATSRDRGLGNTIYF. Here the CDR3 DNA reads TGTGCCACCAGCAGAGATCGGGGTTTGGGAAACACCATATATTTT.

This CDR3 reads CASSLGADTEAFF. The CDR3 bases are TGTGCCAGCAGTTTGGGGGCGGACACTGAAGCTTTCTTT. V usage is TRBV12-3 or TRBV12-4 and J usage is TRBJ1-1; weak D call: TRBD1 (6 bases). V lost 3 bases and J 3 bases, leaving 8 bases between the germline ends. CDR3 size: 13 residues.

V and J are TRBV2 and TRBJ2-4, with D unclear. The CDR3 extends over 14 amino acids. Germline lookup yields CDR1 SNHLY and CDR2 FYNNEI. Trimming cost V 4 bases and J 4 bases, with 11 bases left between them. CDR3 amino acids: CASSAPPLKNIQYF. In DNA, the CDR3 is TGTGCCAGCAGTGCCCCCCCGTTGAAAAACATTCAGTACTTC.